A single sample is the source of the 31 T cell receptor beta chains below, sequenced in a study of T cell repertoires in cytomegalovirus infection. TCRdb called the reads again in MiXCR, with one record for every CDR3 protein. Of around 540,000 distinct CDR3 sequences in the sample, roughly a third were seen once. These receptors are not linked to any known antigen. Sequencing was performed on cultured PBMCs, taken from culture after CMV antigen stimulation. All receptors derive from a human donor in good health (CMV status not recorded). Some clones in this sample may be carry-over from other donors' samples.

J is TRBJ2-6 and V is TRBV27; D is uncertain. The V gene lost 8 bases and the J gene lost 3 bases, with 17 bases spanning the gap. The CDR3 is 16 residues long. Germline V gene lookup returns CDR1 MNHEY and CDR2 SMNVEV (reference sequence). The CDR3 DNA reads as TGTGCCAGCCGAGACTCCCGGAAGATTGGGGCCAACGTCCTGACTTTC. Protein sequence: CASRDSRKIGANVLTF.

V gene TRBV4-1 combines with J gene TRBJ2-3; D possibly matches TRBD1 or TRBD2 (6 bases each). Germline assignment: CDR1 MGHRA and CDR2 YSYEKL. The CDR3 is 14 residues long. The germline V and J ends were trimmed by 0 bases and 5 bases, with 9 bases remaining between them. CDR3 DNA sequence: TGCGCCAGCAGCCAAGAAGGAGGGGGAGATACGCAGTATTTT. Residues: CASSQEGGGDTQYF.

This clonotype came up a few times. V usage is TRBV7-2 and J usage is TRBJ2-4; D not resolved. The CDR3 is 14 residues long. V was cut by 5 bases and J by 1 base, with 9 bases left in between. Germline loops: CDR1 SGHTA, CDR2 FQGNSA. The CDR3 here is CASSRLGAKNIQYF. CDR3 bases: TGTGCCAGCAGCAGGCTGGGGGCCAAAAACATTCAGTACTTC.

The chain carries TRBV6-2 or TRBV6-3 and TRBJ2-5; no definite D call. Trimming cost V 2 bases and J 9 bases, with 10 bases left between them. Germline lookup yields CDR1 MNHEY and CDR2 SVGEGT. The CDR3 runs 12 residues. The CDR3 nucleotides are TGTGCCAGCAGTTACACCTCTTTGGCCCAGTACTTC. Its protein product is CASSYTSLAQYF.

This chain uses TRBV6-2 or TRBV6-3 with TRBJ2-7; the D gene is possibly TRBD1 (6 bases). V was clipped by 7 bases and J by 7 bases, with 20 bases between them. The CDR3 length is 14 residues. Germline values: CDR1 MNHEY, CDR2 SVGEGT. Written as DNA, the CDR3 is TGTGCCAGCACCCAGGAACCATTAGGGGGTGAGCAGTACGTC. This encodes CASTQEPLGGEQYV.

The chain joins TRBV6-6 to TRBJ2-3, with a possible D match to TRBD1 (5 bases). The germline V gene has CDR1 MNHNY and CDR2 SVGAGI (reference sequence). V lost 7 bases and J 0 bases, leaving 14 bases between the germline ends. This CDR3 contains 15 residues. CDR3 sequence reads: CASIFRGTSTDTQYF. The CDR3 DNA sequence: TGTGCCAGCATTTTTAGGGGAACGAGCACAGATACGCAGTATTTT.

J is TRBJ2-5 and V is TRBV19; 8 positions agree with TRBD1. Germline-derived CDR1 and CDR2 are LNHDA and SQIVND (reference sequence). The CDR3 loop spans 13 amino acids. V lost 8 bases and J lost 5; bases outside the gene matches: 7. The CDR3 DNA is TGTGCCAGTGGACAGGGAATCGTTGAGACCCAGTACTTC. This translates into CASGQGIVETQYF.

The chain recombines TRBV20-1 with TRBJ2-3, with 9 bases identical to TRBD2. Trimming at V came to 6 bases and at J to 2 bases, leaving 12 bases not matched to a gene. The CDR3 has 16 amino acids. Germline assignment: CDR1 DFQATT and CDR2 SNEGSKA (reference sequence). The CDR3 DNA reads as TGCAGTGCCGAGAAACGACTAGCGGATTACACAGATACGCAGTATTTT. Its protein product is CSAEKRLADYTDTQYF.

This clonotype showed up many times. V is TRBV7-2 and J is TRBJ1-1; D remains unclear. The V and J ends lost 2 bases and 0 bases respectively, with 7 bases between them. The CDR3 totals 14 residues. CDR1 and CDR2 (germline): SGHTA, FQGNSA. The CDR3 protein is CASSLLFLNTEAFF. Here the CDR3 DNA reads TGTGCCAGCAGCTTACTGTTCTTGAACACTGAAGCTTTCTTT.

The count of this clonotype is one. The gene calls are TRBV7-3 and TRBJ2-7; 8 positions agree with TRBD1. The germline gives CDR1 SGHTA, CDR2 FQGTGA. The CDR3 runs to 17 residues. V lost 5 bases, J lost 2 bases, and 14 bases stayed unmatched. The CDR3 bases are TGTGCCAGCAGCGGATATACCTCGGGACAGGTCACCTACGAGCAGTACGTC. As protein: CASSGYTSGQVTYEQYV.

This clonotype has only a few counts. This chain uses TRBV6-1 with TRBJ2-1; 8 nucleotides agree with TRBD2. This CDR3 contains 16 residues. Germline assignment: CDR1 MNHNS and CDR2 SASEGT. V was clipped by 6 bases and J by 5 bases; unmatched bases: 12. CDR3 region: CASREGLGSGNNEQFF. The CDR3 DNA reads TGTGCCAGCAGGGAGGGTCTTGGTAGCGGGAACAATGAGCAGTTCTTC.

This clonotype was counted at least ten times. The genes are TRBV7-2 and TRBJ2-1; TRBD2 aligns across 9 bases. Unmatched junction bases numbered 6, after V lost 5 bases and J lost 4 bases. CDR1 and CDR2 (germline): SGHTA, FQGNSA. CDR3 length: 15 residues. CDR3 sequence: CASSPASGVYNEQFF. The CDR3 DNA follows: TGTGCCAGCAGCCCGGCTAGCGGGGTTTACAATGAGCAGTTCTTC.

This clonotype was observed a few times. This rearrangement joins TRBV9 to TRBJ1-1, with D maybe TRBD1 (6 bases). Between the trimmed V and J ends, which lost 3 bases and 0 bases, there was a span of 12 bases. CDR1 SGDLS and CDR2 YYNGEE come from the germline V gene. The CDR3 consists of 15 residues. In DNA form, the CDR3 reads TGTGCCAGCAGCGAAGGGGGGAGAATGAACACTGAAGCTTTCTTT. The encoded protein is CASSEGGRMNTEAFF.

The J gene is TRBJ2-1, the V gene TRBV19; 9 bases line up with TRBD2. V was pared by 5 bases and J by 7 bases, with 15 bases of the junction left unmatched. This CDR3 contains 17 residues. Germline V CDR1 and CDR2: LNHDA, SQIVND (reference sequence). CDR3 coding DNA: TGTGCCAGTAGTCGGGGGGGACTAGGGCGGGAGGGGAATGAGCAGTTCTTC. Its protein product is CASSRGGLGREGNEQFF.

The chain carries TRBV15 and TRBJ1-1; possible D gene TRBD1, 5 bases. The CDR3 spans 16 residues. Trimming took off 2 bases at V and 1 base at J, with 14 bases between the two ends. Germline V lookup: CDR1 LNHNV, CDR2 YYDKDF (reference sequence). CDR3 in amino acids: CATSRRDGRPNTEAFF. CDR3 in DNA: TGTGCCACCAGCAGAAGGGACGGGCGACCGAACACTGAAGCTTTCTTT.

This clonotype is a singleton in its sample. The CDR3 sequence: CSASPGSRGQGYGYTF. The CDR3 DNA sequence: TGCAGTGCTAGCCCCGGTAGCAGGGGGCAGGGGTATGGCTACACCTTC. The J gene is TRBJ1-2, the V gene TRBV20-1; 8 bases map to TRBD1. The germline gives CDR1 DFQATT, CDR2 SNEGSKA (reference sequence). CDR3 size: 16 residues. The trim removed 3 bases at V and 5 bases at J, leaving 14 bases unmatched.

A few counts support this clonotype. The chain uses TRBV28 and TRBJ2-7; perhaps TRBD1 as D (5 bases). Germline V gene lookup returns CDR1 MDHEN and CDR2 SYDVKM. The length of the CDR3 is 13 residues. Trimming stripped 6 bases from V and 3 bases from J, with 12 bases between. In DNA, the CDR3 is TGTGCCAGCAGCCCACATCAGGGCTACGAGCAGTACTTC. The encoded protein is CASSPHQGYEQYF.

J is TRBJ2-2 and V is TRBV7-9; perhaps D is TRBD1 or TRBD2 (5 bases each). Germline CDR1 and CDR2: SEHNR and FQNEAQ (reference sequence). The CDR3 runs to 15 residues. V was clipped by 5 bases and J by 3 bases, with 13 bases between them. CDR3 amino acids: CASSMGTADTGELFF. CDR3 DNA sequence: TGTGCCAGCAGCATGGGGACGGCTGACACCGGGGAGCTGTTTTTT.

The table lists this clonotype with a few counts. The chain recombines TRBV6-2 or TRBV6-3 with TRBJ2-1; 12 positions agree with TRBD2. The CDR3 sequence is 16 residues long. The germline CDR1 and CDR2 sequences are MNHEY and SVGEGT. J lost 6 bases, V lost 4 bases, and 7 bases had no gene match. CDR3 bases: TGTGCCAGCAGTTCCCGTCTAGCGGGGGGGACCAATGAGCAGTTCTTC. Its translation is CASSSRLAGGTNEQFF.

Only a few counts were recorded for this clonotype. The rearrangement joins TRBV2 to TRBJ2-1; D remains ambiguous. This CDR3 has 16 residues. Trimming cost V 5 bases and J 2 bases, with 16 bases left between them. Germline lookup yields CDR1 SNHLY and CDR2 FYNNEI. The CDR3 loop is CASSRHLAKPYNEQFF. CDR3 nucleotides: TGTGCCAGCAGTCGACACCTCGCGAAACCCTACAATGAGCAGTTCTTC. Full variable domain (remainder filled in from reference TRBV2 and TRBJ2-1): EPEVTQTPSHQVTQMGQEVILRCVPISNHLYFYWYRQILGQKVEFLVSFYNNEISEKSEIFDDQFSVERPDGSNFTLKIRSTKLEDSAMYFCASSRHLAKPYNEQFFGPGTRLTVL.

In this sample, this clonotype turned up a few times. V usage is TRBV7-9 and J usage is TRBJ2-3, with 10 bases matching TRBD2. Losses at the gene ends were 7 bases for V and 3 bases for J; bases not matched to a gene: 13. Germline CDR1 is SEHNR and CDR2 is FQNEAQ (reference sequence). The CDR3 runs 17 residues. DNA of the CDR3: TGTGCCAGCACCGTGGGGGCTAGCGGGAGTCGGACAGATACGCAGTATTTT. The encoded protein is CASTVGASGSRTDTQYF. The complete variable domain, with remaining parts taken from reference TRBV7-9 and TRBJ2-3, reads DTGVSQNPRHKITKRGQNVTFRCDPISEHNRLYWYRQTLGQGPEFLTYFQNEAQLEKSRLLSDRFSAERPKGSFSTLEIQRTEQGDSAMYLCASTVGASGSRTDTQYFGPGTRLTVL.

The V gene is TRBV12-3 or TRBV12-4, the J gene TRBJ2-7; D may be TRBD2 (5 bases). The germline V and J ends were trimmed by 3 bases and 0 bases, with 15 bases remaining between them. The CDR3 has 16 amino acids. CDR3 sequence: CASSFHVRRSSYEQYF. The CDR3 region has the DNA TGTGCCAGCAGTTTCCACGTGAGGAGGAGCTCCTACGAGCAGTACTTC.

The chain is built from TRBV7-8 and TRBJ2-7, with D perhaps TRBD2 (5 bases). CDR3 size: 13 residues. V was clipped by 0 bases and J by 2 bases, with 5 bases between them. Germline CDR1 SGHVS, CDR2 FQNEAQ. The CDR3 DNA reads TGTGCCAGCAGCTTAGCGGAGGCCTACGAGCAGTACGTC. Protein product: CASSLAEAYEQYV.

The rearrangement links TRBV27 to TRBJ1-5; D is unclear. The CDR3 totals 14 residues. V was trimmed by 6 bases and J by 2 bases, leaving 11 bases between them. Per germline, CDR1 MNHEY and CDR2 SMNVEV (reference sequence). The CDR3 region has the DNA TGTGCCAGCAGCCCCTCCCAGGGCAATCAGCCCCAGCATTTT. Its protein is CASSPSQGNQPQHF.

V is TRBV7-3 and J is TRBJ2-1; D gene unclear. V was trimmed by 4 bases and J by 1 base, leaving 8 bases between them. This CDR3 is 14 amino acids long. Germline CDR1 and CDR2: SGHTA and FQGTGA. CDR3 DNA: TGTGCCAGCAGCTCAATGGGGTCCTACAATGAGCAGTTCTTC. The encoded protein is CASSSMGSYNEQFF.

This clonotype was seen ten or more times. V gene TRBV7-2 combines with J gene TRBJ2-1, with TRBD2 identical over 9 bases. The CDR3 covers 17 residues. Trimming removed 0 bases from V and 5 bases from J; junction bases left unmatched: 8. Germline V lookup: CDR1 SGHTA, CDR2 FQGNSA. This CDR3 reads CASSLAPSGRLNNEQFF. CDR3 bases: TGTGCCAGCAGCTTAGCGCCAAGCGGGAGGCTCAACAATGAGCAGTTCTTC.

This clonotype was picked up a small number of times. CDR3: CASSLDRQNYGYTF. CDR3 nucleotide sequence: TGTGCCAGCAGCTTGGACAGACAGAACTATGGCTACACCTTC. The gene calls are TRBV7-2 and TRBJ1-2, with D tentatively TRBD1 (6 bases). Trimming took 3 bases from V and 2 from J, leaving 10 bases between them. CDR1 is SGHTA and CDR2 is FQGNSA in the germline V gene. The CDR3 is 14 residues long.

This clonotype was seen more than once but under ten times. The CDR3 region has the DNA TGTGCCAGCAGTGAGATAAGTAACCTAGCGGGACCGAACAATGAGCAGTTCTTC. This gives the protein CASSEISNLAGPNNEQFF. The chain carries TRBV2 and TRBJ2-1, with 9 bases that match TRBD2. The V gene end was trimmed by 3 bases and the J gene end by 5 bases; junction bases not matched to a gene: 14. Per germline, CDR1 SNHLY and CDR2 FYNNEI. The CDR3 spans 18 residues.

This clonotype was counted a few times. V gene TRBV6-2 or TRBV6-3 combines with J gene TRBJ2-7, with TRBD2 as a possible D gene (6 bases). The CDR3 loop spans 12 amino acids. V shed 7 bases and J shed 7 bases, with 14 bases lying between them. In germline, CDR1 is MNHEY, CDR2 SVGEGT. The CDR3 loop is CASKRRVGEQYV. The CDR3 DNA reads TGTGCCAGCAAGAGGAGGGTGGGTGAGCAGTACGTC.

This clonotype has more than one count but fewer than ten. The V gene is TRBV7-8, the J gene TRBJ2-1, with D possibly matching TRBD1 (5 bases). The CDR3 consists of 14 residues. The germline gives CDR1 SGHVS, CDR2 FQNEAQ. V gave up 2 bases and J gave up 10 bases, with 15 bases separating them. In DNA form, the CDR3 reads TGTGCCAGCAGCTTAATCACAGGCTTCGGGGAGCAGTTCTTC. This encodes CASSLITGFGEQFF.

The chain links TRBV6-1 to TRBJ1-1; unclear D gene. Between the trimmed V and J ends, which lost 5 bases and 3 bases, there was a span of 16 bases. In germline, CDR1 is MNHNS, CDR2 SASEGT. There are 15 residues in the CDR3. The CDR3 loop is CASSMDPSGYTEAFF. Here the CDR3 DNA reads TGTGCCAGCAGTATGGACCCTTCGGGTTACACTGAAGCTTTCTTT.